The next 10 T cell receptor beta chains were all read from a single sample in a study of metastatic and nonmetastatic thyroid tumors. TCRdb ran MiXCR on the PCR reads. Of approximately 4,500 clones in the sample, about 33% were seen once. No patient received treatment before thyroid surgery. The sequencing sample was made of adjacent normal tissue. These receptors were obtained from a male donor with papillary thyroid cancer or a benign thyroid nodule (not recorded which). Some clones in this sample may be carry-over from other donors' samples.

This clone was found a few times. The gene calls are TRBV19 and TRBJ2-2; D remains ambiguous. CDR1 is LNHDA and CDR2 is SQIVND in the germline V gene (reference sequence). The germline V and J ends were trimmed by 6 bases and 0 bases, with 8 bases remaining between them. The CDR3 consists of 14 residues. The CDR3 loop is CASSLGSNTGELFF. The CDR3, as DNA: TGTGCCAGTAGCTTAGGGTCGAACACCGGGGAGCTGTTTTTT. The full variable domain, completed using reference TRBV19 and TRBJ2-2, is DGGITQSPKYLFRKEGQNVTLSCEQNLNHDAMYWYRQDPGQGLRLIYYSQIVNDFQKGDIAEGYSVSREKKESFPLTVTSAQKNPTAFYLCASSLGSNTGELFFGEGSRLTVL.

This clone showed up just a few times. The rearrangement joins TRBV12-5 to TRBJ2-6; D is possibly TRBD1 (5 bases). Germline CDR1 LGHNT, CDR2 FRNRAP. This CDR3 region has 13 residues. V shed 2 bases and J shed 12 bases, with 11 bases lying between them. The CDR3 loop is CASGLSGSLVLTF. The CDR3 bases are TGTGCTAGTGGTTTGTCAGGGTCCCTCGTCCTGACTTTC.

This clone was counted a few times. The rearrangement uses TRBV20-1 and TRBJ2-7; TRBD2 matches at 16 bases. Trimming took 4 bases from V and 5 from J; bases not matched to a gene: 11. Germline CDR1 reads DFQATT; CDR2 reads SNEGSKA (reference sequence). CDR3 size: 17 residues. CDR3 sequence reads: CSATNGTSGRAVNEQYF. CDR3 sequence (DNA): TGCAGTGCTACCAACGGGACTAGCGGGAGGGCCGTTAACGAGCAGTACTTC.

The chain recombines TRBV11-1 with TRBJ2-7; TRBD1 matches at 10 bases. J lost 0 bases, V lost 5 bases, and 13 bases had no gene match. The CDR3 length is 18 residues. Germline V CDR1 and CDR2: SGHAT, FQDESV (reference sequence). The CDR3 spells CASSHPLAGTGASYEQYF. The CDR3 DNA sequence: TGTGCCAGCAGCCATCCCCTAGCCGGGACAGGGGCCTCCTACGAGCAGTACTTC. The variable domain in full, completed from reference TRBV11-1 and TRBJ2-7, reads EAEVAQSPRYKITEKSQAVAFWCDPISGHATLYWYRQILGQGPELLVQFQDESVVDDSQLPKDRFSAERLKGVDSTLKIQPAELGDSAMYLCASSHPLAGTGASYEQYFGPGTRLTVT.

The J gene is TRBJ2-6, the V gene TRBV4-3; D not resolved. The CDR3 consists of 15 residues. Germline V gene data show CDR1 as LGHNA and CDR2 as YSLEER. Trimming removed 2 bases from V and 4 bases from J, with 9 bases in between. CDR3 sequence reads: CASSQSESGANVLTF. Here the CDR3 DNA reads TGCGCCAGCAGCCAATCCGAATCCGGGGCCAACGTCCTGACTTTC.

This clone has just a few counts. The V call is TRBV2, the J call TRBJ2-7; no definite D call. The CDR3 spans 13 residues. Germline CDR1 SNHLY, CDR2 FYNNEI. The V and J ends lost 4 bases and 0 bases respectively, with 7 bases between them. The CDR3 sequence is CASSAYRSYEQYF. DNA of the CDR3: TGTGCCAGCAGTGCTTACCGCTCCTACGAGCAGTACTTC.

The CDR3 sequence is CASILGLDRLFTGELFF. The CDR3, as DNA: TGTGCCAGCATCTTGGGTTTGGACAGGTTATTCACCGGGGAGCTGTTTTTT. The rearrangement links TRBV27 to TRBJ2-2, with 7 bases aligning to TRBD1. Trimming cost V 7 bases and J 4 bases; bases outside gene matches: 15. Per the germline V gene, CDR1 is MNHEY and CDR2 is SMNVEV (reference sequence). There are 17 residues in the CDR3.

The rearrangement links TRBV20-1 to TRBJ1-2; possibly TRBD1 for D (6 bases). The CDR3 covers 15 residues. The germline V gene has CDR1 DFQATT and CDR2 SNEGSKA (reference sequence). V lost 0 bases and J lost 7, with 18 bases in between. CDR3 loop: CSARDVRGGGGGYTF. CDR3 nucleotides: TGCAGTGCTAGAGATGTCAGGGGAGGGGGTGGTGGCTACACCTTC.

Notes on this clone: A read error may produce the germline difference seen at one junction end. The J gene is TRBJ1-2, the V gene TRBV6-4, with 8 bases identical to TRBD1. This CDR3 is built from 14 residues. The germline V gene encodes CDR1 MRHNA and CDR2 SNTAGT. CDR3 in DNA: TGTGCCATCAGTGGACAGGGTGGAACTTTGGGCTACACCTTC. Residues: CAISGQGGTLGYTF.

The chain combines TRBV11-3 with TRBJ2-5; TRBD2 is a possible D gene (6 bases). This CDR3 has 17 residues. Trimming removed 6 bases at V and 0 bases at J, with 20 bases between. In germline, CDR1 is SGHNT, CDR2 YENEEA. The CDR3 sequence is CASSFLSSARYQETQYF. The CDR3 nucleotides read TGTGCCAGCAGTTTCCTTTCTAGCGCCCGGTACCAAGAGACCCAGTACTTC.